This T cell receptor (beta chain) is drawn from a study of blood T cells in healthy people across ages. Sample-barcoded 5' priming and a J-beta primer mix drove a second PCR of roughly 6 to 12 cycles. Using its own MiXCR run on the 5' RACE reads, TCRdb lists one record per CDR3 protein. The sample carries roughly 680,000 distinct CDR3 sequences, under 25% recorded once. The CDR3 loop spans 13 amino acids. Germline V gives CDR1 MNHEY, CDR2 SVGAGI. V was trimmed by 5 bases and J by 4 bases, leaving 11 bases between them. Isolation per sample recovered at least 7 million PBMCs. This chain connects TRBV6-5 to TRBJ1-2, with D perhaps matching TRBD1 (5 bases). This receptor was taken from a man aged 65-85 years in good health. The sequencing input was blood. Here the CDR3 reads CASSPRGFYGYTF. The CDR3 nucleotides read TGTGCCAGCAGTCCTCGGGGGTTCTATGGCTACACCTTC.